This T cell receptor (beta chain) was captured in a study of shared clonotypes between healthy human individuals. Study-level results: Among donors, the sharing of clonotypes was expected to be influenced by sequencing depth.

At a deep level, the assay was run. Replicate PCRs were loaded with about 300 ng DNA from unsorted PBMC, about 29,000 T cell genomes. Sequencing of unsorted PBMC DNA was carried out using ten immunoSEQ deep assay plates. TCRdb's copy holds only in-frame clones and misses some; the assay was immunoSEQ multiplex PCR. The sample yields hundreds of thousands of clones, around 81% seen once. V lost 5 bases to trimming and J lost 2 bases, with 21 bases between them. The CDR3 loop spans 16 amino acids. Germline V gene data show CDR1 as GTSNPN and CDR2 as SVGIG (reference sequence). Concerning this clone: Its matching antigen is unknown. This same CDR3 is encoded by further DNA sequences in the sample.

The sample comprised PBMCs. The TCR was taken from a middle-aged woman in good health. Some clones in this sample may be carry-over from other donors' samples. The chain couples TRBV30 to TRBJ1-2, with D possibly being TRBD1 (5 bases). The CDR3 DNA reads as TGTGCCTGGCGGAGGGACCGCACCTATGTAAACTATGGCTACACCTTC. Protein sequence: CAWRRDRTYVNYGYTF.